The 25 T cell receptor beta chains given below trace back to one sample, sequenced in a study of neurological immune-mediated disorders. TCRdb used MiXCR to reprocess the 5' RACE reads, holding one entry per CDR3 protein. The profile shows roughly 75,000 distinct CDR3 sequences, just over 2.5% of them singletons. Specimen: PBMCs. These receptors were taken from a young woman with multiple sclerosis.

Remarks on this clonotype: This may come from a read error, since a much larger clone is one base off. The V and J genes are TRBV29-1 and TRBJ2-1; D gene uncertain. CDR1 is SQVTM and CDR2 is ANQGSEA in the germline V gene. The CDR3 contains 11 residues. Here the CDR3 DNA reads TGCAGCGTTGTTACAGTCCGGACCGAGACCTTC. Protein: CSVVTVRTETF.

The table lists this clonotype with many counts. V gene TRBV7-2 combines with J gene TRBJ2-7, with D possibly TRBD1 on 6 matching bases. The CDR3 is 13 amino acids. CDR1 and CDR2 from the germline V gene are SGHTA and FQGNSA. Between the trimmed V and J ends, which lost 7 bases and 9 bases, there was a span of 19 bases. The CDR3: CASTALWGLGQYF. The DNA for the CDR3 is TGTGCCAGCACCGCCCTGTGGGGGCTGGGGCAGTACTTC.

There are many counts of this clonotype. J is TRBJ2-1 and V is TRBV5-1, with 8 bases that match TRBD1. V was clipped by 4 bases and J by 7 bases; unmatched bases: 19. The CDR3 is 18 amino acids. Germline CDR1 SGHRS, CDR2 YFSETQ. CDR3 protein: CASSTGQGRAGPHNEQFF. The DNA of the CDR3 is TGCGCCAGCAGCACTGGACAGGGTAGAGCGGGCCCTCATAATGAGCAGTTCTTC.

This clonotype was recorded at least ten times. This chain joins TRBV29-1 and TRBJ2-7; D is undetermined. The germline CDR1 and CDR2 sequences are SQVTM and ANQGSEA. V shed 4 bases and J shed 4 bases, with 11 bases lying between them. This CDR3 is built from 12 residues. In DNA, the CDR3 is TGCAGCGTTGGGTTGGCGCGGTACGAGCAGTACTTC. This sequence encodes CSVGLARYEQYF.

This clonotype showed up many times. This sequence joins TRBV20-1 and TRBJ2-3; 11 bases align to TRBD2. The germline gives CDR1 DFQATT, CDR2 SNEGSKA (reference sequence). The CDR3 has 14 amino acids. The V and J ends lost 5 bases and 2 bases, in that order; junction bases with no gene match: 3. CDR3 amino acids: CSALTSGNTDTQYF. As DNA, the CDR3 is TGCAGTGCTTTGACTAGCGGGAACACAGATACGCAGTATTTT.

This clonotype was picked up many times. This chain joins TRBV4-3 and TRBJ2-5; D is undetermined. The CDR3 has 15 residues. Germline values: CDR1 LGHNA, CDR2 YSLEER. Trimming took 4 bases from V and 4 from J, leaving 16 bases between them. CDR3: CASSRLSVLGETQYF. As DNA, the CDR3 is TGCGCCAGCAGCCGCCTCAGTGTTCTCGGAGAGACCCAGTACTTC.

This clonotype was counted ten times or more. This chain connects TRBV5-1 to TRBJ2-5; TRBD2 matches 14 bases. V lost 4 bases to trimming and J lost 4 bases; unmatched junction nucleotides: 6. This CDR3 contains 16 residues. CDR1 and CDR2 from the germline V gene are SGHRS and YFSETQ. CDR3 sequence (DNA): TGCGCCAGCAGCGAGGGACTAGCGGGAGAGGCAGAGACCCAGTACTTC. Its protein product is CASSEGLAGEAETQYF.

At least ten counts were recorded for this clonotype. In DNA form, the CDR3 reads TGTGCCAGCAGCGAAACGACAGGGGTCGGGGAAGCTTTCTTT. It translates to CASSETTGVGEAFF. The chain employs TRBV9 and TRBJ1-1; 8 nucleotides agree with TRBD1. The V and J ends lost 3 bases and 8 bases, in that order; junction bases with no gene match: 9. Looked up from germline, CDR1 is SGDLS and CDR2 is YYNGEE. The CDR3 covers 14 residues. Drawing the rest from reference TRBV9 and TRBJ1-1, the complete variable domain is DSGVTQTPKHLITATGQRVTLRCSPRSGDLSVYWYQQSLDQGLQFLIQYYNGEERAKGNILERFSAQQFPDLHSELNLSSLELGDSALYFCASSETTGVGEAFFGQGTRLTVV.

Many counts were recorded for this clonotype. The chain links TRBV5-1 to TRBJ2-3; possible D gene TRBD2, 5 bases. This CDR3 is built from 14 residues. Deletions cut 5 bases from V and 1 base from J, with 11 bases between. Germline V gives CDR1 SGHRS, CDR2 YFSETQ. CDR3 in DNA: TGCGCCAGCAGATCCGGACTTGGCACAGATACGCAGTATTTT. Translated, it gives CASRSGLGTDTQYF.

This clonotype came up a few times. The chain carries TRBV29-1 and TRBJ1-1, with a possible D match to TRBD1 (5 bases). The CDR3 has 14 amino acids. Trimming took 7 bases from V and 6 from J, leaving 21 bases between them. In germline, CDR1 is SQVTM, CDR2 ANQGSEA. CDR3 coding DNA: TGCAGCGGCTGGACAACTCGAGCACCACCTGAAGCTTTCTTT. This sequence encodes CSGWTTRAPPEAFF.

The sample holds many counts of this clonotype. This chain links TRBV6-5 with TRBJ2-7; 10 bases are a match to TRBD1. In germline, CDR1 is MNHEY, CDR2 SVGAGI. V was clipped by 6 bases and J by 5 bases; unmatched bases: 10. The CDR3 has 15 residues. CDR3 DNA sequence: TGTGCCAGCAGCAGAAATGGACAGGGGGTACACGAGCAGTACTTC. Its translation is CASSRNGQGVHEQYF.

The sample holds many counts of this clonotype. The chain links TRBV21-1 to TRBJ2-7; the table gives TRBD1 as D, unverified against the DNA. TRBV21-1 is a pseudogene locus. CDR3 size: 18 residues. The CDR3 DNA is TGTGCCAGCAGCAACCGGAACGCCCTCGGGACCGAACACTACGAGCAGTACTTC. Translation: CASSNRNALGTEHYEQYF.

In this sample, this clonotype turned up many times. The chain is built from TRBV11-2 and TRBJ2-1; 15 bases map to TRBD2. The CDR3 consists of 16 residues. Germline CDR1 reads SGHAT; CDR2 reads FQNNGV. The V and J ends lost 5 bases and 7 bases, in that order; junction bases with no gene match: 6. CDR3 region: CASSPYGLAGGNEQFF. CDR3 in DNA: TGTGCCAGCAGCCCGTATGGACTAGCGGGAGGGAATGAGCAGTTCTTC.

In its sample, this clonotype was seen many times. The chain couples TRBV3-1 to TRBJ2-6; maybe TRBD2 (5 bases). Germline V gene sequence: CDR1 LGHDT, CDR2 YNNKEL (reference sequence). The CDR3 length is 13 residues. V was cut by 0 bases and J by 13 bases, with 10 bases left in between. The CDR3 loop reads CASSQDSPGVLTF. CDR3 in DNA: TGTGCCAGCAGCCAAGACTCCCCGGGGGTCCTGACTTTC. The complete variable domain, with remaining parts taken from reference TRBV3-1 and TRBJ2-6, reads DTAVSQTPKYLVTQMGNDKSIKCEQNLGHDTMYWYKQDSKKFLKIMFSYNNKELIINETVPNRFSPKSPDKAHLNLHINSLELGDSAVYFCASSQDSPGVLTFGAGSRLTVL.

This clonotype was detected ten times or more. The chain couples TRBV29-1 to TRBJ2-3; D unresolved. CDR3 length: 15 amino acids. CDR1 SQVTM and CDR2 ANQGSEA come from the germline V gene. Trimming pared 6 bases from V and 1 base from J, leaving 17 bases between. CDR3 sequence (DNA): TGCAGCGTCCGGAGAATGTGGCAGGGCACAGATACGCAGTATTTT. This codes for CSVRRMWQGTDTQYF.

This clonotype was recorded at least ten times. The chain couples TRBV14 to TRBJ2-1; 9 bases match TRBD2. Looked up from germline, CDR1 is SGHDN and CDR2 is FVKESK. The CDR3 contains 15 residues. J was trimmed by 8 bases and V by 4 bases; bases with no gene match: 9. The CDR3 spells CASSPLAGARDEQFF. CDR3 coding DNA: TGTGCCAGCAGCCCGTTAGCGGGAGCCCGGGATGAGCAGTTCTTC.

This clonotype occurred many times. A read error may produce the germline difference seen at one junction end. The chain recombines TRBV7-7 with TRBJ2-5, with a tentative D call TRBD1 (5 bases). Germline CDR1 and CDR2: SSHAT and FNYEAQ (reference sequence). The CDR3 sequence is 13 residues long. This chain's CDR3 is CASSLGVRETQYF. As DNA, the CDR3 is TGTGCTAGCAGCTTAGGGGTCAGAGAGACCCAGTACTTC.

There are many counts of this clonotype. V is TRBV3-1 and J is TRBJ1-1; D may be TRBD1 (6 bases). V gave up 4 bases and J gave up 7 bases, with 10 bases separating them. Germline CDR1 LGHDT, CDR2 YNNKEL (reference sequence). The CDR3 contains 12 residues. The CDR3 spells CASSRGLGEAFF. The DNA of the CDR3 is TGTGCCAGCAGCCGGGGGCTTGGTGAAGCTTTCTTT.

This clonotype was detected many times. The chain joins TRBV5-1 to TRBJ1-2; possibly TRBD1 for D (5 bases). The CDR3 consists of 14 residues. Germline CDR1 SGHRS, CDR2 YFSETQ. V was clipped by 0 bases and J by 2 bases, with 8 bases between them. CDR3 nucleotide sequence: TGCGCCAGCAGCTTGGGACAGCCCAACTATGGCTACACCTTC. Translation: CASSLGQPNYGYTF.

In this sample, this clonotype turned up many times. The chain carries TRBV7-2 and TRBJ2-7; no clear D gene. Deletions cut 1 base from V and 6 bases from J, with 10 bases between. The length of the CDR3 is 13 residues. Germline V CDR1 and CDR2: SGHTA, FQGNSA. CDR3 protein: CASSLVTESEQYF. The CDR3 region has the DNA TGTGCCAGCAGCTTAGTTACGGAGTCCGAGCAGTACTTC.

This chain joins TRBV7-3 and TRBJ2-1, with TRBD2 matching over 10 bases. CDR3 length: 15 amino acids. V lost 3 bases, J lost 7 bases, and 6 bases stayed unmatched. Per the germline V gene, CDR1 is SGHTA and CDR2 is FQGTGA. In nucleotides, the CDR3 is TGTGCCAGCAGCTTTAGCGGGAGGCAAGGAAATGAGCAGTTCTTC. It codes for CASSFSGRQGNEQFF.

This clonotype was detected many times. J is TRBJ1-1 and V is TRBV5-6; perhaps TRBD1 as D (6 bases). Per the germline V gene, CDR1 is SGHDT and CDR2 is YYEEEE. This CDR3 is 15 amino acids long. Trimming took 5 bases from V and 2 from J, leaving 16 bases between them. CDR3 loop: CASRQGKRENTEAFF. CDR3 nucleotides: TGTGCCAGCAGGCAGGGGAAACGGGAAAACACTGAAGCTTTCTTT.

The chain is built from TRBV4-2 and TRBJ2-1; 7 bases agree with TRBD2. The CDR3 length is 17 residues. CDR1 and CDR2 from the germline V gene are LGHNA and YNFKEQ. J lost 0 bases, V lost 2 bases, and 7 bases had no gene match. CDR3 DNA sequence: TGTGCCAGCAGCCAACTCGGGCGGGGGAGCTCCTACAATGAGCAGTTCTTC. It is translated as CASSQLGRGSSYNEQFF.

In its sample, this clonotype was seen many times. The gene calls are TRBV5-1 and TRBJ2-3, with a weak D call TRBD2 (6 bases). V was shortened by 0 bases and J by 5 bases, with 13 bases between the two germline ends. CDR1 and CDR2 (germline): SGHRS, YFSETQ. There are 15 residues in the CDR3. The CDR3, as DNA: TGCGCCAGCAGCTTGGATGCTAGCGTTGGAGATACGCAGTATTTT. Its protein product is CASSLDASVGDTQYF.

To note about this clonotype: With a much larger clone just one base away, this may be a read error. V gene TRBV7-2 combines with J gene TRBJ1-5; D is unclear. There are 13 residues in the CDR3. Germline CDR1 is SGHTA and CDR2 is FQGNSA. CDR3 sequence reads: CASSQAGNQPQNF. CDR3 in DNA: TGTGCCAGCAGCCAAGCAGGCAATCAGCCCCAGAATTTT.